Detailed here is one TCR beta chain. These data are taken from a study of shared clonotypes between healthy human individuals. CD45RA-negative memory and CD45RA+ naive subsets were split from the CD4+ cells. Some clones are missing from TCRdb's copy, which holds only in-frame ones; the method was immunoSEQ multiplex PCR. The sample includes about 1 million clones, 65% to 75% seen only once; the top ten take over 1.3%. The ends lost 8 bases at V and 6 bases at J; junction bases unmatched: 18. Germline CDR1 is ENHRY and CDR2 is SYGVKD. The CDR3 extends over 16 amino acids. The chain employs TRBV10-3 and TRBJ1-2, with TRBD1 matching 7 bases. The sequenced sample consisted of memory CD4+ T cells sorted from blood. Noted subset: CD45RA-negative fraction. The TCR originated in a man younger than 35 in good health. The CDR3 bases are TGTGCCATCCCTGCCGGCCGACAGGGAGCGGGGAATGGCTACACCTTC. Protein sequence: CAIPAGRQGAGNGYTF.